This entry features one T cell receptor beta chain sequence. No antigen is known for it. Time point denoted: pre-sensitization, week 0. Sample treatment: therapeutic diphenylcyclopropenone sensitization with weekly scalp DPC. The total RNA was obtained from whole blood that was not fractionated. Unique molecular identifiers were linked by the library to individual cDNA molecules. Source study methods: Counts of TCRs in each sample centred on a median of about 95,000 and extended from approximately 21,000 to 630,000. TCRdb called the RACE reads again in MiXCR, with one record for every CDR3 protein. TCRdb, not the authors, supplied the V and J calls. Of roughly 38,000 distinct CDR3 sequences in the sample, 9% to 15% were seen once. The data stem from a study of human T cells and chemical hapten exposure. Notes on the study in general: Counts of TCRs above 1 in 1000 frequency stayed unchanged with DPC sensitization. Having alopecia, donors may respond immunologically unlike healthy people.

Germline V gene data show CDR1 as MDHEN and CDR2 as SYDVKM. The V end lost 5 bases, the J end lost 4 bases, and 15 bases lay between the germline ends. The CDR3 is made up of 14 amino acids. The clonotype originates from a woman between 40 and 50 years old with alopecia areata. Some clones in this sample may be carry-over from other donors' samples. The chain is built from TRBV28 and TRBJ2-7, with D maybe TRBD1 (6 bases). Sequencing used whole blood, obtained in connection with sensitization to the hapten diphenylcyclopropenone (DPC). CDR3 sequence reads: CASSAQGRLYEQYF. For the CDR3, the DNA is TGTGCCAGCAGTGCACAGGGTAGATTGTACGAGCAGTACTTC.